Listed below are T cell receptor beta chains from one sample, sequenced in a study of T-cell memory formation after mild COVID-19. TCRdb recomputed calls from the 5' RACE reads with MiXCR, one row per CDR3 protein. Of 350,000 to 500,000 distinct CDR3 sequences in the sample, about 20% were seen once. Sample: PBMCs or a T cell subset sorted from them (not recorded which). All receptors come from an adult woman who had mild COVID-19 (a few samples of this study predate the infection). Cell type and time point are not known. CDR3s include the opening cysteine and the closing phenylalanine or tryptophan. A D gene is named only where the DNA matches it firmly. Clone size appears in some rows only: once, few, many, or a class for an expanded clone.

clone_size	v_call	d_call	j_call	cdr3_nt	cdr3_aa
NA	TRBV5-1	TRBD2	TRBJ2-1	TGCGCCAGCAGCGGCGGGAGATCCTCCTACAATGAGCAGTTCTTC	CASSGGRSSYNEQFF
NA	TRBV7-2	TRBD2	TRBJ2-5	TGTGCCAGCAGCCCATCTCGGCAGGGACTAAAAGAGACCCAGTACTTC	CASSPSRQGLKETQYF
NA	TRBV6-5	TRBD1	TRBJ2-5	TGTGCCAGCAGTTACTCCCTTACAGGGGGGGAGACCCAGTACTTC	CASSYSLTGGETQYF
few	TRBV20-1	TRBD2	TRBJ2-4	TGCAGTGCTATCCGCTTGGGACTAGCGGGAGGCCGGGACATTCAGTACTTC	CSAIRLGLAGGRDIQYF
few	TRBV5-1	TRBD1	TRBJ2-2	TGCGCCAGCAGCTCGGGACAGGCTAGCACCGGGGAGCTGTTTTTT	CASSSGQASTGELFF
NA	TRBV7-9	NA	TRBJ2-7	TGTGCCAGCTGGGGGGGCTCCACCGTCTACGAGCAGTACTTC	CASWGGSTVYEQYF
few	TRBV18	NA	TRBJ2-1	TGTGCCAGCTCACCTGTCGCGGGGAGGTACAATGAGCAGTTCTTC	CASSPVAGRYNEQFF
NA	TRBV7-3	NA	TRBJ2-2	TGTGCCAGCAGCTTGAATCCCTTGAACACCGGGGAGCTGTTTTTT	CASSLNPLNTGELFF
few	TRBV3-1	NA	TRBJ2-1	TGTGCCAGCAGCCAACCATCGTTACCTGAGCAGTTCTTC	CASSQPSLPEQFF
NA	TRBV7-9	TRBD1	TRBJ1-2	TGTGCCAGCAGCTTAGAGACAGGGGGCTTCTCCCCTAACTATGGCTACACCTTC	CASSLETGGFSPNYGYTF
few	TRBV9	NA	TRBJ2-2	TGTGCCAGCAGCGTAGTGGGGCCGACCGGGGAGCTGTTTTTT	CASSVVGPTGELFF
NA	TRBV7-4	NA	TRBJ2-5	TGTGCCAGCAGCCGTGGGATTGGGTGGCAGGGAGGACCCGAGACCCAGTACTTC	CASSRGIGWQGGPETQYF
few	TRBV7-9	TRBD1	TRBJ2-3	TGTGCCAGCAGCTTCGACAGGGAGAGGGATACGCAGTATTTT	CASSFDRERDTQYF
many	TRBV7-2	TRBD1	TRBJ1-5	TGTGCCAGCAGCTTAAACAGGGGGATGGGTCAGCCCCAGCATTTT	CASSLNRGMGQPQHF
NA	TRBV14	TRBD2	TRBJ2-1	TGTGCCAGCAGCCAAGCTAGCGGGAGGGTCGGCTTCTACAATGAGCAGTTCTTC	CASSQASGRVGFYNEQFF
many	TRBV5-1	TRBD1	TRBJ2-5	TGCGCCAGCAGTGCGGGTCCAGAGACAGGGCCCCAAGAGACCCAGTACTTC	CASSAGPETGPQETQYF
NA	TRBV12-3/TRBV12-4	NA	TRBJ1-2	TGTGCCAGCAGCCGCCCCCCCGACGGAAAGTATGGCTACACCTTC	CASSRPPDGKYGYTF
few	TRBV5-5	NA	TRBJ1-5	TGTGCCAGCAGCTTACCTCCGGAGGGTCAGCCCCAGCATTTT	CASSLPPEGQPQHF
few	TRBV25-1	TRBD1	TRBJ2-7	TGTGCCAGCAGTGACCCCGGACAGGGGGTAGTCGAGCAGTACTTC	CASSDPGQGVVEQYF
NA	TRBV12-3/TRBV12-4	NA	TRBJ2-1	TGTGCCAGCAGTTCTTGGACTTTTAATGAGCAGTTCTTC	CASSSWTFNEQFF
many	TRBV4-2	NA	TRBJ2-2	TGTGCCAGCAGCCAAGGGGATAGCAGGAACACCGGGGAGCTGTTTTTT	CASSQGDSRNTGELFF
few	TRBV19	TRBD1	TRBJ1-3	TGTGCCAGTAGTCGTCCCGGGACAGGTACCTCTGGAAACACCATATATTTT	CASSRPGTGTSGNTIYF
NA	TRBV7-2	NA	TRBJ2-1	TGTGCCAGCAGCTTAGCCGGGGCGCGCAATGAGCAGTTCTTC	CASSLAGARNEQFF
many	TRBV11-3	NA	TRBJ2-1	TGTGCCAGCAGCAACCCAGCGAATGAGCAGTTCTTC	CASSNPANEQFF
few	TRBV4-1	NA	TRBJ1-2	TGCGCCAGCAGCCAAGGGCGGTGGGGGGGCGCCGACTATGGCTACACCTTC	CASSQGRWGGADYGYTF
NA	TRBV5-1	TRBD1	TRBJ2-7	TGCGCCAGCAGCTTGGAGGGACAGCCGAGTTACGAGCAGTACTTC	CASSLEGQPSYEQYF
once	TRBV13	NA	TRBJ2-3	TGTGCCAGCAGCTTGGCCCCCCGGGGGCACGGGGATACGCAGTATTTT	CASSLAPRGHGDTQYF
few	TRBV5-1	NA	TRBJ2-1	TGCGCCAGTAGGGGGTTCTCCTCCTACAATGAGCAGTTCTTC	CASRGFSSYNEQFF
few	TRBV29-1	NA	TRBJ2-2	TGCAGCGCCGGGACCGCGGCGAACACCGGGGAGCTGTTTTTT	CSAGTAANTGELFF